This TCR beta chain stems from a study of shared clonotypes between healthy human individuals. Sequencing was performed with immunoSEQ multiplex PCR; in TCRdb, only in-frame clones are kept and a portion is missing. This sample has 600,000 to 800,000 clones, with approximately 77% found just once. V was pared by 6 bases and J by 3 bases, with 5 bases of the junction left unmatched. The CDR3 is made up of 14 amino acids. Germline CDR1 MNHNS, CDR2 SASEGT. The origin of this receptor is a woman in her twenties or thirties in good health. The rearrangement links TRBV6-1 to TRBJ1-5; TRBD1 matches 7 bases. The sample comprised memory CD4+ T cells sorted from blood. Stated subset: CD45RA-negative fraction. The DNA of the CDR3 is TGTGCCAGCAGCGAGACAGGGAACAATCAGCCCCAGCATTTT. It is translated as CASSETGNNQPQHF.